This TCR beta chain is from a study of blood T cell repertoires in COVID-19 (dated by TCRdb to about 2020). Background on the whole study: The collaborator samples originated in the United States, Italy and Spain and spanned the acute and convalescent phases of COVID-19. The prospective study material was composed of cDNA or gDNA derived from T cells, B-cell-depleted T cells, or PBMCs. Subjects who had been exposed to COVID-19, were actively infected with it, or had recovered from it provided the deeply sampled blood TCRbeta repertoires that made up the dataset. The repertoires were released in a freely available public database intended as a resource for research on the immune response to SARS-CoV-2. The samples were drawn from two sources: the first 160 participants of the ongoing ImmuneRACE study, and over 1,000 subjects contributed by 6 global collaborators. Sample metadata almost always included a de-identified subject ID, COVID-19 status, age in years and sex. Where HLA class I and class II types were available, the types were taken from metadata supplied by the sample provider, not from assay-based typing.

In Seattle, one collaborating source enrolled patients while the infection was active and tracked those patients longitudinally over the course of disease. Each collaborating institution followed its own protocols to collect whole blood in K2EDTA tubes. For TCRbeta analysis, collaborator samples were shipped as frozen whole blood, as isolated PBMCs, or as DNA extracted from either sample type. On this clone itself: Its antigen is currently not known. No per-base quality is available; no much larger clone lies one base away.

From its cysteine to its phenylalanine, the CDR3 spans 14 amino acids. This entry keeps only the CDR3 DNA: 42 bases, framed from base 1. From a lookup of the germline V gene, CDR1 and CDR2 are SGHDN and FVKESK. V and J lose 4 bases and 2 bases, and a span of 12 bases separates them. Broader findings and caveats from the paper: The amount of clinical and demographic metadata varied by source and participant and was provided uncurated.

The immunoSEQ Assay, a bias-controlled multiplex PCR, was used to amplify TCRbeta CDR3 regions from genomic DNA. On the authors' methods: The number of nucleated cells in each sample was estimated by amplification of reference gene primers within the assay. Sequence reads were collapsed and filtered to measure the absolute abundance of every unique TCRbeta CDR3 rearrangement. Productive Simpson clonality was computed per sample as the square root of Simpson's diversity index over productive rearrangements. TCRdb stores this immuneACCESS table with in-frame sequences only. Part of the clones is absent; in the studies checked, under half of the shortfall reflects unresolved V genes, and no reason is known for the rest. That table gives V, J and clone size, and the DNA gave D and trimming. The sample table shows 410,000 or so clones, and about 88% are seen once. Under 2% of the sample belongs to the ten largest clones.

The TCR originated in a middle-aged woman with COVID-19, enrolled during active disease. Sequenced: peripheral blood. Recombination linked TRBV14 to TRBJ2-7; the D gene is possibly TRBD1, with 6 bases matching. The DNA sequence reads TGTGCCAGCAGCCCGGTGGGGGCCACCTACGAGCAGTACTTC. This is translated as CASSPVGATYEQYF.